This TCR beta chain was identified in a study of early T cells in non-severe SARS-CoV-2 infection. On the study more broadly: Sequencing input comprised bulk RNA from unsorted whole blood; chain pairing was not available.

Looked up from germline, CDR1 is DFQATT and CDR2 is SNEGSKA (reference sequence). The CDR3 length is 15 residues. With 1 base clipped from V and 7 bases from J, the junction kept 13 bases outside the gene matches. There are many counts of this clonotype. Antigen: not known. In the library, individual cDNA molecules carried attached unique molecular identifiers. One entry per CDR3 protein, called by TCRdb with MiXCR from the 5' RACE reads. The sample records fewer than 80,000 distinct CDR3 sequences, more than 7% being singletons. General study findings and limits: The study's VDJdb matching favored anti-spike CD8 responses and missed private and CD4 specificities.

This receptor was obtained from an adult who was a healthcare worker with PCR-confirmed SARS-CoV-2 infection or an uninfected control (not recorded which). The chain is built from TRBV20-1 and TRBJ2-7, with 7 nucleotides matching TRBD2. The sequencing used whole blood, collected at baseline. The CDR3 protein is CSARGREGRNVEQYF. The CDR3 DNA reads TGCAGTGCTAGAGGGAGGGAGGGCCGAAACGTTGAGCAGTACTTC.